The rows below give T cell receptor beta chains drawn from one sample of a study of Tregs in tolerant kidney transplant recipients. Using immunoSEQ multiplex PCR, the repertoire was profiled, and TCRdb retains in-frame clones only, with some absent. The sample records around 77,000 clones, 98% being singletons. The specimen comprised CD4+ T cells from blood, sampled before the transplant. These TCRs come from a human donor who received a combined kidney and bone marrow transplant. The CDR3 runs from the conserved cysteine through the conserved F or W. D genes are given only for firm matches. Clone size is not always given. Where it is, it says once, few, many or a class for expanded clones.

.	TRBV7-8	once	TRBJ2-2	CASSLVALMSLRPNSGELFF	TGTGCCAGCAGCTTAGTAGCGCTTATGTCTCTACGCCCTAACTCCGGGGAGCTGTTTTTT
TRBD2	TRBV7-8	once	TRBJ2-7	CASSSTGGTGIYEQYF	TGTGCCAGCAGCTCGACGGGAGGGACCGGGATCTACGAGCAGTACTTC
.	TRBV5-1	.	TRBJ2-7	CASSFLQGPVSYEQYF	TGCGCCAGCAGCTTCCTACAGGGCCCGGTCTCCTACGAGCAGTACTTC
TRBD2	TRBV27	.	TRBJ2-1	CASSGEASGRAGYYNEQFF	TGTGCCAGCAGTGGAGAGGCTAGCGGGAGGGCCGGATATTACAATGAGCAGTTCTTC
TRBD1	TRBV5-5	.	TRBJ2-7	CASSSRGFYEQYF	TGTGCCAGCAGCTCCAGGGGGTTCTACGAGCAGTACTTC
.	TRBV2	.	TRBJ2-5	CASAGQRVQETQYF	TGTGCCAGCGCGGGACAGCGGGTACAAGAGACCCAGTACTTC
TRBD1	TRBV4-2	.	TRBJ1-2	CASSPLYGTGGSGYTF	TGTGCCAGCAGCCCTCTATATGGGACAGGGGGCAGTGGCTACACCTTC
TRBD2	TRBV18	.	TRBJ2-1	CASSPGLAGGLHNEQFF	TGTGCCAGCTCACCTGGACTAGCGGGGGGGCTCCACAATGAGCAGTTCTTC
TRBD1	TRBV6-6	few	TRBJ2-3	CASSDRGRDTQYF	TGTGCCAGCAGTGACAGGGGGCGGGATACGCAGTATTTT
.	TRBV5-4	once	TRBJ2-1	CASSLPGGALRNEQFF	TGTGCCAGCAGTCTTCCCGGGGGAGCCCTACGCAATGAGCAGTTCTTC
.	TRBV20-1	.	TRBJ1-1	CSPLGGTEAFF	TGCAGTCCTCTTGGGGGGACTGAAGCTTTCTTT
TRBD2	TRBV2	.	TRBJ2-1	CASRGLAGDEQFF	TGTGCCAGCCGAGGACTAGCGGGGGATGAGCAGTTCTTC
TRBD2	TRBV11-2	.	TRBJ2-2	CASSVILAGAGTGELFF	TGTGCCAGCAGCGTAATTCTAGCGGGAGCGGGTACCGGGGAGCTGTTTTTT
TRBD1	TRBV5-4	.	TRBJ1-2	CASSLKDRELKGYTF	TGTGCCAGCAGCTTGAAAGACAGGGAATTGAAAGGCTACACCTTC
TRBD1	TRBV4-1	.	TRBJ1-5	CASSQGVGTGKSNQPQHF	TGCGCCAGCAGCCAGGGGGTCGGGACAGGGAAGAGCAATCAGCCCCAGCATTTT
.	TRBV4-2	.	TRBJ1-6	CASSQGTVSYNSPLHF	TGTGCCAGCAGCCAAGGGACAGTGAGCTATAATTCACCCCTCCACTTT
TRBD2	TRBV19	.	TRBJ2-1	CASSMGGGSGRGEQFF	TGTGCCAGTAGTATGGGGGGGGGTAGCGGGAGAGGTGAGCAGTTCTTC
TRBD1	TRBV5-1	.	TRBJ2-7	CASSARTGRHSYEQYF	TGCGCCAGCAGCGCCAGGACAGGGCGGCACTCCTACGAGCAGTACTTC
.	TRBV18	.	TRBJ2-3	CASSEGGSTDTQYF	TGTGCCAGCTCAGAAGGGGGTAGCACAGATACGCAGTATTTT
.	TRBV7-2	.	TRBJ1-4	CASSLRSTAYGTNEKLFF	TGTGCCAGCAGCTTACGGTCGACAGCGTATGGGACTAATGAAAAACTGTTTTTT
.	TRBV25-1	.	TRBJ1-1	CASSADPSNTEAFF	TGTGCCAGCAGTGCCGACCCTAGCAACACTGAAGCTTTCTTT
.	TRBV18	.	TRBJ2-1	CASSATGGDYNEQFF	TGTGCCAGCTCAGCGACAGGTGGGGATTACAATGAGCAGTTCTTC
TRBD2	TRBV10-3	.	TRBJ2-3	CAISTTSGRGTDTQYF	TGTGCCATCAGTACGACTAGCGGGAGGGGCACAGATACGCAGTATTTT
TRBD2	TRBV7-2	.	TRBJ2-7	CASRREAGTYEQYF	TGTGCCAGCAGACGAGAAGCGGGGACCTACGAGCAGTACTTC
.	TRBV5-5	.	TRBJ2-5	CASSLVFRETQYF	TGTGCCAGCAGCTTGGTGTTTCGAGAGACCCAGTACTTC
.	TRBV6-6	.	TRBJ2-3	CASSYSRDSRADTQYF	TGTGCCAGCAGTTACTCGAGAGACAGTCGCGCAGATACGCAGTATTTT
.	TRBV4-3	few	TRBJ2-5	CASSQRTLGGTQYF	TGCGCCAGCAGCCAAAGGACCTTGGGGGGGACCCAGTACTTC
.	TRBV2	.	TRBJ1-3	CASSEAGQGSGDTIYF	TGTGCCAGCAGTGAAGCGGGCCAGGGAAGTGGGGACACCATATATTTT
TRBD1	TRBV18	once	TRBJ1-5	CASSGDRGQPQHF	TGTGCCAGCTCTGGGGACAGGGGCCAGCCCCAGCATTTT
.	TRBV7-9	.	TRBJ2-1	CASSLVPPGEQFF	TGTGCCAGCAGCTTAGTGCCCCCAGGGGAGCAGTTCTTC
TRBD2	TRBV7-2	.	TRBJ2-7	CASSLGTRGNEQYF	TGTGCCAGCAGCTTAGGGACTAGAGGAAACGAGCAGTACTTC
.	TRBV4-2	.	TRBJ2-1	CASSQLKQGHNEQFF	TGTGCCAGCAGCCAATTAAAACAGGGCCACAATGAGCAGTTCTTC
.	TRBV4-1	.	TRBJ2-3	CASSQSEGVWLDNTNF	TGCGCCAGCAGCCAATCCGAGGGGGTATGGCTGGATAATACGAATTTT
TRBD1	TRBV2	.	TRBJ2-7	CASRNRGREQYF	TGTGCCAGCAGAAACAGGGGGAGAGAGCAGTACTTC
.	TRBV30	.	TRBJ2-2	CAWRLTSGTGELFF	TGTGCCTGGAGACTCACTAGTGGTACCGGGGAGCTGTTTTTT
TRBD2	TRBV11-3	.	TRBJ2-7	CASSLESLAGVEQYF	TGTGCCAGCAGCTTAGAAAGTCTAGCGGGAGTCGAGCAGTACTTC
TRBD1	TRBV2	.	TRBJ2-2	CASTVGQGAPWTGELFF	TGTGCCAGCACAGTGGGACAGGGGGCCCCGTGGACCGGGGAGCTGTTTTTT
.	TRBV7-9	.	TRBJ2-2	CASSLSTGELFF	TGTGCCAGCAGCCTTTCCACCGGGGAGCTGTTTTTT
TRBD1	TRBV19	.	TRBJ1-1	CASSISPQGMSTEAFF	TGTGCCAGTAGTATCTCCCCACAGGGGATGAGTACTGAAGCTTTCTTT
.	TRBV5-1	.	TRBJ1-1	CASSLVRESQGGWTEAFF	TGCGCCAGCAGCTTGGTTAGGGAATCCCAGGGAGGGTGGACTGAAGCTTTCTTT
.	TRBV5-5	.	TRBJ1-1	CASSLWRDPYEAFF	TGTGCCAGCAGCTTGTGGCGGGACCCGTATGAAGCTTTCTTT
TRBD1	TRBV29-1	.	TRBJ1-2	CSVISRQGSVYGYTF	TGCAGCGTTATCTCAAGACAGGGGAGTGTCTATGGCTACACCTTC
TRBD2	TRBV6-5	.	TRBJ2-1	CASSYSSGVYNEQFF	TGTGCCAGCAGTTACTCTAGCGGGGTTTATAATGAGCAGTTCTTC
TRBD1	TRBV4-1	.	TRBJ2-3	CASSQDPDRVADTQYF	TGCGCCAGCAGCCAAGATCCGGACAGGGTGGCAGATACGCAGTATTTT
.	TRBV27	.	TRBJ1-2	CASSLSWGGGYTF	TGTGCCAGCAGTTTATCGTGGGGAGGCGGCTACACCTTC
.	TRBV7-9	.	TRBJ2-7	CASSSPNYEQYF	TGTGCCAGCAGCTCCCCTAACTACGAGCAGTACTTC
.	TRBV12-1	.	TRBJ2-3	CASSPPQDRGRDVCTDTQYF	TGTGCCAGCAGCCCGCCCCAGGACAGGGGGCGTGATGTTTGCACAGATACGCAGTATTTT
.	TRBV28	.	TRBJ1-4	CASSLDSFGNEKLFF	TGTGCCAGCAGTTTGGACTCCTTTGGGAATGAAAAACTGTTTTTT
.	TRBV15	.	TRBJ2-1	CATSRGGYSYNEQFF	TGTGCCACCAGCAGAGGAGGTTACTCCTACAATGAGCAGTTCTTC
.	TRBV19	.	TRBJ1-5	CASRMESQGPNNQPQHF	TGTGCCAGTAGGATGGAATCACAGGGTCCTAACAATCAGCCCCAGCATTTT
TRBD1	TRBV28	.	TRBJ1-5	CASFQGALQPQHF	TGTGCCAGCTTTCAGGGGGCCCTTCAGCCCCAGCATTTT